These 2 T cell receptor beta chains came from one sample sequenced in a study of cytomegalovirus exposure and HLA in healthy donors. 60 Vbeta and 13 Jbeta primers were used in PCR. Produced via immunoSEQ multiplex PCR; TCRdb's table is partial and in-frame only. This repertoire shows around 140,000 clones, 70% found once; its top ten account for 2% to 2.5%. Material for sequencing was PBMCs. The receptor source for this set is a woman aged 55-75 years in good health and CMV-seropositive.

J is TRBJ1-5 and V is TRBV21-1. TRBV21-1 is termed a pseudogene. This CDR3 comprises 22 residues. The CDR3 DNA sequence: TGTGCCAGCAGCAAAGCCGGGGGGGGAGGACAGACCTATCGATATAGCAATCAGCCCCAGCATTTT. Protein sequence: CASSKAGGGGQTYRYSNQPQHF.

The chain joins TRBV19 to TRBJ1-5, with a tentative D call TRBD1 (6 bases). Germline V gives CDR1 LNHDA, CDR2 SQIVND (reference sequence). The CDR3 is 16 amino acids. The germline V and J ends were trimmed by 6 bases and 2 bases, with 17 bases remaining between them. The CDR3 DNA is TGTGCCAGTAGCGCGGGGGCGACGCCTCGCAATCAGCCCCAGCATTTT. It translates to CASSAGATPRNQPQHF.